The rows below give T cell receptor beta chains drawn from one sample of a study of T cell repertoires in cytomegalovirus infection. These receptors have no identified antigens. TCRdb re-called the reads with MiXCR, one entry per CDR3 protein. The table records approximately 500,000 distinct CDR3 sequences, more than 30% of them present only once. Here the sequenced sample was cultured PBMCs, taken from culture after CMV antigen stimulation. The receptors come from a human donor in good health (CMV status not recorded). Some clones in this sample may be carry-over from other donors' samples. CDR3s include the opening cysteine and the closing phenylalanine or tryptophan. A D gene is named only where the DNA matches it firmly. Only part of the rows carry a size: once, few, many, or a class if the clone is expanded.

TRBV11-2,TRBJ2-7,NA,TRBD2,CASSVLAWGGTYEQYF,TGTGCCAGCAGCGTCTTGGCGTGGGGGGGAACCTACGAGCAGTACTTC
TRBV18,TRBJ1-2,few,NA,CASSPPSLEYYGYTF,TGTGCCAGCTCACCCCCCAGCCTGGAATACTATGGCTACACCTTC
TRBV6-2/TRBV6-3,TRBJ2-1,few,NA,CASSPPAQSPHYNEQFF,TGTGCCAGCAGCCCCCCGGCTCAATCCCCACACTACAATGAGCAGTTCTTC
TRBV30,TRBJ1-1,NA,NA,CAWSRAVDTEAFF,TGTGCCTGGAGTAGGGCGGTGGACACTGAAGCTTTCTTT
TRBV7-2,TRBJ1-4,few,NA,CASSLGPGLGAEKLFF,TGTGCCAGCAGCTTAGGCCCGGGACTAGGGGCTGAAAAACTGTTTTTT
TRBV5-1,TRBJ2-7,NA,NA,CASTLQGNSYEQYF,TGCGCCAGCACCCTACAGGGAAACTCCTACGAGCAGTACTTC
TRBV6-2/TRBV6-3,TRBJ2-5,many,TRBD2,CASSYRTSGTGQETQYF,TGTGCCAGCTCATATCGAACTAGCGGGACAGGCCAAGAGACCCAGTACTTC
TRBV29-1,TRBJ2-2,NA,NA,CSVPAAGSGNTGELFF,TGCAGCGTCCCCGCAGCAGGGTCTGGTAACACCGGGGAGCTGTTTTTT
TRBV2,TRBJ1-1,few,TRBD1,CASMVQGLGTEAFF,TGTGCCAGCATGGTACAGGGGCTCGGCACTGAAGCTTTCTTT
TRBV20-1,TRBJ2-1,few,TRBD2,CSALASGSYNEQFF,TGCAGTGCTCTTGCTAGCGGAAGCTACAATGAGCAGTTCTTC